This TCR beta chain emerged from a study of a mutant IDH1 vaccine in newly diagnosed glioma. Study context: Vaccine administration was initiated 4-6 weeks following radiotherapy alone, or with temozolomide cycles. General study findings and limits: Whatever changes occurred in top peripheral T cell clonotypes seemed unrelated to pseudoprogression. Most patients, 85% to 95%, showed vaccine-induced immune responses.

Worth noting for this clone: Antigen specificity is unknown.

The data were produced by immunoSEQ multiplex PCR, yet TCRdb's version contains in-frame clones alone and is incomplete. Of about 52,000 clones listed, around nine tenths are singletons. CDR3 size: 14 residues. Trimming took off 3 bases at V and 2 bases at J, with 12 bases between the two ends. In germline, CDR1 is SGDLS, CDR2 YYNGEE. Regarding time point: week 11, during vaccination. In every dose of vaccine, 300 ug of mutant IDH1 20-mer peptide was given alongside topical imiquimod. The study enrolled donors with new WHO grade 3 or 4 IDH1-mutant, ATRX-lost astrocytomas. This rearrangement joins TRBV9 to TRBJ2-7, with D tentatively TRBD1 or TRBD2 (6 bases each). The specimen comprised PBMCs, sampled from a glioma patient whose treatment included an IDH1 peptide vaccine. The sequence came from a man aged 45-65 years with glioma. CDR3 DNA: TGTGCCAGCAGCGGGGGGGCAAAAGCCTACGAGCAGTACTTC. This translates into CASSGGAKAYEQYF.